In its sample, the clone carrying this T cell receptor beta chain was seen a few times. Its antigen remains unidentified. Libraries were prepared by immunoSEQ multiplex PCR; TCRdb keeps only in-frame clonotypes and omits some of them. The repertoire holds some 83,000 clones, with approximately 90% as singletons. This entry belongs to a study of T cell responses to AZD1222 COVID-19 vaccine. General study points: Researchers took repertoire samples only after the peak T cell response had come.

This CDR3 has 17 amino acids. The chain recombines TRBV21-1 with TRBJ2-5; TRBD2, the D gene given by the table, was not confirmed from the DNA. TRBV21-1 is a pseudogene locus. Sample: peripheral blood, taken on day 0 of AZD1222 vaccination. This clonotype originated in an adult in good health. CDR3 sequence reads: CASSSNYLAGEGETQYF. CDR3 DNA: TGTGCCAGCAGCTCGAACTATCTAGCGGGCGAGGGAGAGACCCAGTACTTC.